A selection of T cell receptor beta chains follows, all from one sample in a study of T cell changes during pregnancy in multiple sclerosis. Profiling relied on immunoSEQ multiplex PCR, and the TCRdb table lists in-frame clones only, not all of them. The sample consists of about 57,000 clones, roughly 92% of them appearing once. Sequencing used CD4+ T cells from peripheral blood mononuclear cells, obtained in the third trimester of pregnancy. Receptor source: a female donor with multiple sclerosis, enrolled in a pregnancy study. The CDR3 runs from the conserved cysteine through the conserved F or W. Fields, in order: V gene, D gene, clone size, J gene, CDR3 DNA, CDR3 protein. A D gene is named only where the DNA matches it firmly. Part of the rows lack a size; the others show once, few, many or a class for expanded clones.

v_call: TRBV7-2; d_call: .; clone_size: .; j_call: TRBJ1-1; cdr3_nt: TGTGCCAGCAGCTTAACACGAGCTTTCTTT; cdr3_aa: CASSLTRAFF
v_call: TRBV7-9; d_call: .; clone_size: .; j_call: TRBJ1-1; cdr3_nt: TGTGCCAGCAGCTTTAAGAACAGTCCCGAAGCTTTCTTT; cdr3_aa: CASSFKNSPEAFF
v_call: TRBV5-1; d_call: TRBD2; clone_size: .; j_call: TRBJ2-7; cdr3_nt: TGCGCCAGCAGCCCTGGACTAGCGGGGCCCCTCTACGAGCAGTACTTC; cdr3_aa: CASSPGLAGPLYEQYF
v_call: TRBV18; d_call: .; clone_size: .; j_call: TRBJ2-7; cdr3_nt: TGTGCCAGCTCACCCACGACAGGCTCCTACGAGCAGTACTTC; cdr3_aa: CASSPTTGSYEQYF
v_call: TRBV25-1; d_call: .; clone_size: once; j_call: TRBJ2-7; cdr3_nt: TGTGCCAGCAGTGTCCCGGGACAAGTCGGAGAGCAGTACTTC; cdr3_aa: CASSVPGQVGEQYF
v_call: TRBV7-3; d_call: TRBD2; clone_size: .; j_call: TRBJ2-1; cdr3_nt: TGTGCCAGCAGCAAACTAGCGGGCCTTTACAATGAGCAGTTCTTC; cdr3_aa: CASSKLAGLYNEQFF
v_call: TRBV4-3; d_call: .; clone_size: .; j_call: TRBJ1-2; cdr3_nt: TGCGCCAGCAGCCAAGAAAGCCGGGTCCTCTATGGCTACACCTTC; cdr3_aa: CASSQESRVLYGYTF
v_call: TRBV6-5; d_call: TRBD1; clone_size: .; j_call: TRBJ1-2; cdr3_nt: TGTGCCAGCAGCGAGGGACAGGGGGCTCGGTATGGCTACACCTTC; cdr3_aa: CASSEGQGARYGYTF
v_call: TRBV7-2; d_call: .; clone_size: .; j_call: TRBJ1-1; cdr3_nt: TGTGCCAGCAGCCTACGAACAGGGTCTGAAGCTTTCTTT; cdr3_aa: CASSLRTGSEAFF
v_call: TRBV18; d_call: TRBD1; clone_size: .; j_call: TRBJ2-5; cdr3_nt: TGTGCCAGCTCACCACTTGGACAGGGAGTAGGAGAGACCCAGTACTTC; cdr3_aa: CASSPLGQGVGETQYF
v_call: TRBV6-5; d_call: .; clone_size: .; j_call: TRBJ1-1; cdr3_nt: TGTGCCAGCACCCAACTCACTGAAGCTTTCTTT; cdr3_aa: CASTQLTEAFF
v_call: TRBV6-5; d_call: .; clone_size: once; j_call: TRBJ2-6; cdr3_nt: TGTGCCAGCACCTTACAGGTCTCTGGGGCCAACGTCCTGACTTTC; cdr3_aa: CASTLQVSGANVLTF
v_call: TRBV14; d_call: .; clone_size: .; j_call: TRBJ1-1; cdr3_nt: TGTGCCAGCAGCCAAGTAGTGGGGGGCACTGAAGCTTTCTTT; cdr3_aa: CASSQVVGGTEAFF
v_call: TRBV30; d_call: .; clone_size: .; j_call: TRBJ1-5; cdr3_nt: TGTGCCTGGAGTGCCTTGGGCGGGGGACCCCAGCATTTT; cdr3_aa: CAWSALGGGPQHF
v_call: TRBV9; d_call: .; clone_size: .; j_call: TRBJ2-2; cdr3_nt: TGTGCCAGCAACCCGGCAAGGGGGACAAAGAACACCGGGGAGCTGTTTTTT; cdr3_aa: CASNPARGTKNTGELFF
v_call: TRBV19; d_call: .; clone_size: once; j_call: TRBJ1-5; cdr3_nt: TGTGCCAGTAGGGACGGGGGACTGCCGAGCAATCAGCCCCAGCATTTT; cdr3_aa: CASRDGGLPSNQPQHF
v_call: TRBV10-3; d_call: TRBD1; clone_size: .; j_call: TRBJ1-1; cdr3_nt: TGTGCCATCAGTGCAACCGGGACAGGGGAGACTGAAGCTTTCTTT; cdr3_aa: CAISATGTGETEAFF
v_call: TRBV19; d_call: TRBD1; clone_size: .; j_call: TRBJ2-7; cdr3_nt: TGTGCCAGTAGTATAGACGGGACAGAGAACTCCTACGAGCAGTACTTC; cdr3_aa: CASSIDGTENSYEQYF
v_call: TRBV6-5; d_call: TRBD1; clone_size: .; j_call: TRBJ1-6; cdr3_nt: TGTGCCAGCAGTCCCGGGACAGCTAATTCACCCCTCCACTTT; cdr3_aa: CASSPGTANSPLHF
v_call: TRBV14; d_call: .; clone_size: .; j_call: TRBJ1-2; cdr3_nt: TGTGCCAGCAGCCAAGTGCCGGGTGGCTACACCTTC; cdr3_aa: CASSQVPGGYTF
v_call: TRBV19; d_call: TRBD1; clone_size: .; j_call: TRBJ1-5; cdr3_nt: TGTGCCAGTAGCCCAGGGGGCCGGCAGCCCCAGCATTTT; cdr3_aa: CASSPGGRQPQHF
v_call: TRBV7-2; d_call: .; clone_size: .; j_call: TRBJ1-2; cdr3_nt: TGTGCCAGCAGCCCCTCCTCTAACTATGGCTACACCTTC; cdr3_aa: CASSPSSNYGYTF
v_call: TRBV6-5; d_call: TRBD1; clone_size: .; j_call: TRBJ2-6; cdr3_nt: TGTGCCAGCAGTTGGACAGGGACAGCCGGGGCCAACGTCCTGACTTTC; cdr3_aa: CASSWTGTAGANVLTF
v_call: TRBV5-1; d_call: TRBD1; clone_size: .; j_call: TRBJ1-1; cdr3_nt: TGCGCCAGCAGCTCGACCGGGACAGGGGGCTTGTACACTGAAGCTTTCTTT; cdr3_aa: CASSSTGTGGLYTEAFF